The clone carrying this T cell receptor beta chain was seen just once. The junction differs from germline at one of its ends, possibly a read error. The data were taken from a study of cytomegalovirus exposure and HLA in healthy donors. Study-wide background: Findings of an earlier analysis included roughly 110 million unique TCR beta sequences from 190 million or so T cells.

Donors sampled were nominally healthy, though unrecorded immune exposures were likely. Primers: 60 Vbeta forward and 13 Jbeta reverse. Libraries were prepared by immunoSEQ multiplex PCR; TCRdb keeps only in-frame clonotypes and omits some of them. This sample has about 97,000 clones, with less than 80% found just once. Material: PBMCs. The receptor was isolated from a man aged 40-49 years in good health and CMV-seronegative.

The CDR3 reads CSSSLMTGDEAFF. The DNA of the CDR3 is TGTTCCAGCAGCCTAATGACAGGTGATGAAGCTTTCTTT. The rearrangement uses TRBV7-9 and TRBJ1-1; possibly TRBD1 for D (6 bases). The CDR3 extends over 13 amino acids. Germline CDR1 SEHNR, CDR2 FQNEAQ (reference sequence).